These 14 T cell receptor beta chains were all obtained from the same sample, sequenced in a study of T-cell memory formation after mild COVID-19. MiXCR was run by TCRdb on the 5' RACE reads, yielding one entry per CDR3 protein. The sample has some 150,000 distinct CDR3 sequences; about a fifth are singletons. The sample taken for sequencing was PBMCs or a T cell subset sorted from them (not recorded which). Source of these receptors: an adult woman who had mild COVID-19 (a few samples of this study predate the infection). Cell type and time point are not known.

This rearrangement joins TRBV12-3 or TRBV12-4 to TRBJ2-2; D uncertain. Deletions cut 7 bases from V and 6 bases from J, with 9 bases between. The CDR3 spans 12 residues. DNA for the CDR3: TGTGCCAGCAACTTGTGGGCCGGGGAGCTGTTTTTT. Its protein is CASNLWAGELFF.

This clonotype was found many times. The chain has TRBV7-2 and TRBJ2-3; no firm D call. CDR3 length equals 15 residues. Trimming removed 1 base at V and 6 bases at J, with 14 bases between. Germline V gene lookup returns CDR1 SGHTA and CDR2 FQGNSA. CDR3 residues: CASSLVWLPADTQYF. The CDR3 DNA sequence: TGTGCCAGCAGCTTAGTATGGCTGCCAGCCGATACGCAGTATTTT.

V and J are TRBV20-1 and TRBJ2-4; 8 bases map to TRBD1. CDR3 size: 14 residues. Losses at the gene ends were 0 bases for V and 3 bases for J; bases not matched to a gene: 1. Germline V gene sequence: CDR1 DFQATT, CDR2 SNEGSKA (reference sequence). The DNA of the CDR3 is TGCAGTGCTAGAGACAGGGGGCACAAAAACATTCAGTACTTC. Its protein product is CSARDRGHKNIQYF.

The CDR3 is CASSPAGTGVPPLHF. The DNA for the CDR3 is TGTGCCAGCAGTCCCGCCGGGACAGGGGTCCCACCCCTCCACTTT. The J gene is TRBJ1-6, the V gene TRBV12-3 or TRBV12-4, with 10 bases fitting TRBD1. V shed 5 bases and J 11 bases; nucleotides not matched to a gene: 9. The CDR3 is 15 residues long.

The chain combines TRBV29-1 with TRBJ2-5; TRBD1 or TRBD2 may be the D gene (5 bases each). Between the trimmed V and J ends, which lost 6 bases and 5 bases, there was a span of 10 bases. The CDR3 spans 11 residues. CDR1 SQVTM and CDR2 ANQGSEA come from the germline V gene. CDR3 nucleotide sequence: TGCAGCGTACGACAGCGGGAGACCCAGTACTTC. It specifies CSVRQRETQYF.

This clonotype was observed a few times. V and J are TRBV9 and TRBJ2-1; D not certain. Trimming took off 0 bases at V and 9 bases at J, with 13 bases between the two ends. Germline CDR1 SGDLS, CDR2 YYNGEE. The CDR3 consists of 14 residues. This CDR3 reads CASSVAPDPTEQFF. CDR3 sequence (DNA): TGTGCCAGCAGCGTAGCGCCGGATCCCACTGAGCAGTTCTTC.

This clonotype was detected ten times or more. The chain recombines TRBV5-1 with TRBJ2-1, with D unresolved. The CDR3 runs 12 residues. V was pared by 4 bases and J by 4 bases, with 6 bases between. Germline V gene sequence: CDR1 SGHRS, CDR2 YFSETQ. The CDR3: CASSLPYNEQFF. The DNA of the CDR3 is TGCGCCAGCAGCCTGCCGTACAATGAGCAGTTCTTC. The whole variable domain, remainder taken from reference TRBV5-1 and TRBJ2-1, is KAGVTQTPRYLIKTRGQQVTLSCSPISGHRSVSWYQQTPGQGLQFLFEYFSETQRNKGNFPGRFSGRQFSNSRSEMNVSTLELGDSALYLCASSLPYNEQFFGPGTRLTVL.

The chain links TRBV20-1 to TRBJ1-6, with D maybe TRBD1 (6 bases). Per germline, CDR1 DFQATT and CDR2 SNEGSKA (reference sequence). The germline V and J ends were trimmed by 2 bases and 6 bases, with 14 bases remaining between them. CDR3 length equals 15 residues. CDR3 amino acids: CSARSLTGLNSPLHF. CDR3 nucleotide sequence: TGCAGTGCTAGATCCCTTACAGGGCTTAATTCACCCCTCCACTTT.

The sample holds a few counts of this clonotype. This chain uses TRBV27 with TRBJ1-1; D remains ambiguous. Germline assignment: CDR1 MNHEY and CDR2 SMNVEV (reference sequence). V gave up 2 bases and J gave up 1 base, with 14 bases separating them. The CDR3 spans 16 residues. CDR3 region: CASSLGRRRWNTEAFF. CDR3 DNA: TGTGCCAGCAGTTTAGGAAGAAGACGGTGGAACACTGAAGCTTTCTTT.

This clonotype was found a few times. CDR3 sequence (DNA): TGTGCCATCAGGGAGCAGGGGGCGAACACTGAAGCTTTCTTT. Protein sequence: CAIREQGANTEAFF. The V call is TRBV10-3, the J call TRBJ1-1, with TRBD1 matching over 8 bases. Germline-derived CDR1 and CDR2 are ENHRY and SYGVKD. This CDR3 is 14 amino acids long. Trimming took 6 bases from V and 1 from J; bases not matched to a gene: 4.

The chain links TRBV7-9 to TRBJ1-2; perhaps TRBD1 as D (6 bases). The V end was cut by 5 bases, the J end by 5 bases, with 15 bases between. Germline V gene lookup returns CDR1 SEHNR and CDR2 FQNEAQ (reference sequence). The length of the CDR3 is 14 residues. The CDR3 sequence is CASSPDGGGYGYTF. CDR3 in DNA: TGTGCCAGCAGCCCCGACGGGGGCGGGTATGGCTACACCTTC.

This clonotype occurred a few times. CDR3 region: CASSPSRQAPQETQYF. CDR3 bases: TGTGCCAGCTCACCTTCGAGACAGGCCCCACAAGAGACCCAGTACTTC. The chain joins TRBV18 to TRBJ2-5; D is possibly TRBD1 (6 bases). Trimming took 3 bases from V and 2 from J, leaving 16 bases between them. Germline CDR1 and CDR2: KGHSH and LQKENI. The CDR3 is 16 residues long.

This clonotype was detected only a few times. The V and J genes are TRBV7-3 and TRBJ1-2; D unresolved. V was clipped by 0 bases and J by 6 bases, with 20 bases between them. Germline V lookup: CDR1 SGHTA, CDR2 FQGTGA. CDR3 length: 17 residues. The CDR3 nucleotides read TGTGCCAGCAGCTTAACCCCCCAGACGGGAGCCCTGGATGGCTACACCTTC. Amino acid sequence: CASSLTPQTGALDGYTF.

This clonotype was detected a few times. The gene calls are TRBV21-1 and TRBJ2-3; the table gives TRBD1 as D, unverified against the DNA. TRBV21-1 is a pseudogene segment. There are 14 residues in the CDR3. The CDR3 sequence: CASSKGHTGQGEYF. The CDR3 nucleotides read TGTGCCAGCAGCAAAGGCCACACGGGACAGGGGGAGTATTTT.